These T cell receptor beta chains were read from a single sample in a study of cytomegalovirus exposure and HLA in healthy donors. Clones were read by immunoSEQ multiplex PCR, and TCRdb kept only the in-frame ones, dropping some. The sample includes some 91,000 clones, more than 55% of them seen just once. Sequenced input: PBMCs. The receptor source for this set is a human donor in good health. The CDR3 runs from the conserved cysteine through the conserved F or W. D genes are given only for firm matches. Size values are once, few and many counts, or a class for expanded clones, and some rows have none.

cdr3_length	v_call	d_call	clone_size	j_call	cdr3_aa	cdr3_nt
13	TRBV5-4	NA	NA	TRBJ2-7	CASSSRLSYEQYF	TGTGCCAGCAGCTCCAGGTTATCCTACGAGCAGTACTTC
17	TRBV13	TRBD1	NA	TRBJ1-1	CASSGTGTGVFNTEAFF	TGTGCCAGCAGCGGGACCGGGACAGGGGTTTTTAACACTGAAGCTTTCTTT
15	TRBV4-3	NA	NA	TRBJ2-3	CASSFTSGGQNTQYF	TGCGCCAGCAGCTTTACGTCCGGCGGTCAGAATACGCAGTATTTT
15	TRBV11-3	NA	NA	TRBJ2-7	CASSLGVGLSYEQYF	TGTGCCAGCAGCTTAGGGGTTGGACTTTCCTACGAGCAGTACTTC
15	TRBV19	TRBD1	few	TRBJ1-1	CASSPQTGMNTEAFF	TGTGCCAGTAGTCCCCAGACAGGGATGAACACTGAAGCTTTCTTT
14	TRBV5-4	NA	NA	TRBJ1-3	CASSLKSSGNTIYF	TGTGCCAGCAGCTTGAAGAGCTCTGGAAACACCATATATTTT
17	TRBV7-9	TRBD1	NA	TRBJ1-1	CASRGDRDRGMNTEAFF	TGTGCCAGCAGAGGTGACCGGGACAGGGGGATGAACACTGAAGCTTTCTTT
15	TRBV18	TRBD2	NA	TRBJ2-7	CASSRPVTSGYEQYF	TGTGCCAGCTCACGACCAGTGACTAGCGGCTACGAGCAGTACTTC
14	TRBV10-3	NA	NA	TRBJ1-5	CAISEEDFGQPQHF	TGTGCCATCAGTGAAGAAGACTTCGGACAGCCCCAGCATTTT
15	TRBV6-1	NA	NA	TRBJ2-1	CASIPRVGSYNEQFF	TGTGCCAGCATACCCAGGGTTGGCTCCTACAATGAGCAGTTCTTC
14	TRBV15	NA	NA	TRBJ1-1	CATSSWAANTEAFF	TGTGCCACCAGCAGTTGGGCCGCGAACACTGAAGCTTTCTTT
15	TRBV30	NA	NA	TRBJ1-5	CAWSVRGLSNQPQHF	TGTGCCTGGAGTGTACGAGGGCTCAGCAATCAGCCCCAGCATTTT
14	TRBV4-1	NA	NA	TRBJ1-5	CASSQAQATSAQHF	TGCGCCAGCAGCCAAGCCCAGGCCACCTCGGCCCAGCATTTT
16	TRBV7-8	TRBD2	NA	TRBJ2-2	CASSSREGAGTGELFF	TGTGCCAGCAGCTCACGGGAGGGAGCGGGAACCGGGGAGCTGTTTTTT
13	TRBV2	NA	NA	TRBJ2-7	CASSASPIGEQYF	TGTGCCAGCAGTGCGTCCCCAATCGGCGAGCAGTACTTC
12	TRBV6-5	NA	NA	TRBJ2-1	CASRRRGNEQFF	TGTGCCAGCAGACGTAGGGGGAATGAGCAGTTCTTC
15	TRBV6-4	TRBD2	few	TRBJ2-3	CASSDSGGSTDTQYF	TGTGCCAGCAGTGACTCGGGAGGGAGCACAGATACGCAGTATTTT
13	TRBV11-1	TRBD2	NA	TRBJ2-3	CASSPGGTNTQYF	TGTGCCAGCAGCCCGGGGGGGACGAATACGCAGTATTTT
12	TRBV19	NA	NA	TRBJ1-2	CASSTGHLGYTF	TGTGCCAGTAGTACGGGACATCTTGGCTACACCTTC
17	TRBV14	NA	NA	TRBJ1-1	CASSEYAGHSVDTEAFF	TGTGCCAGCAGTGAATATGCTGGACACTCCGTCGACACTGAAGCTTTCTTT
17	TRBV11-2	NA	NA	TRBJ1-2	CASSDRLQGGDLDGYTF	TGTGCCAGCAGCGATAGATTACAGGGTGGGGATTTGGATGGCTACACCTTC